Sequencing of this TCR beta chain was carried out in a study of PD-1 blockade in classical Hodgkin lymphoma (dated by TCRdb to about 2020). A note on the overall study: Nivolumab dosing was 3 mg/kg intravenously every 2 weeks, continuing until either disease progression or unacceptable toxicity. A peripheral blood immune signature of response to PD-1 blockade in classical Hodgkin lymphoma was defined using TCR beta sequencing and CyTOF. Broad study findings and their caveats: Baseline TCR diversity was reported to be lower in newly diagnosed patients than in healthy donors, and even lower in relapsed/refractory patients. By C4D1, a significant rise was seen in CD4+ TCR diversity but not in CD8+ TCR diversity (p=0.0027 vs p=0.16), and the rise was most apparent among complete responders (p=0.02). Only a single clinical trial cohort was studied, and what caused the repertoire differences, possibly disease activity or prior therapy, remained undefined. Baseline diversity similar to that of newly diagnosed patients was observed in trial patients achieving complete response, whereas significantly lower diversity was observed in partial responders and progressors. Patients starting nivolumab less than 1 year after ASCT had lower diversity and were excluded from later analyses to avoid confounding by immune reconstitution.

At the junction V is shortened by 7 bases and J by 1 base; bases outside the gene matches: 10. Measured from the cysteine to the phenylalanine, the CDR3 is 16 residues long. Only the CDR3 region is kept as DNA, spanning 48 bases read in frame from base 1. The germline V gene yields MDHEN for CDR1 and SYDVKM for CDR2. The Qiagen DNeasy kit was used to extract genomic DNA both from unsorted PBMCs and from the negatively selected CD4+ and CD8+ fractions. Using primers that anneal to V and J segments, immunoSEQ multiplex PCR amplified the TCR beta CDR3 regions. A synthetic immune receptor repertoire was used to minimize amplification bias, and remaining bias was computationally removed after sequencing. The authors' pipeline ran thus. Repertoire diversity was quantified as the Shannon entropy index using custom Python scripts. Unsorted, CD4+ and CD8+ repertoires were analyzed separately, except for combined analyses in which CD4+ and CD8+ sequences were merged in silico. Clonal expansion was defined as a frequency increase of at least 2-fold after treatment compared with C1D1, and clones undetected at baseline were assigned a pseudocount of 0.5. Singleton clones were defined as clones with 0 or 1 copy at C1D1, and non-singleton clones were defined as clones with 2 or more copies. Clones expanded in unsorted samples were labelled as CD4+, CD8+ or unknown by matching protein sequences in sorted samples from the same patient. Wilcoxon tests on paired samples were used to test diversity changes from C1D1 to C4D1. TCRdb provides this immuneACCESS table in a form limited to in-frame rearrangements. Some clones are lacking; in checked studies, under half of them reflect an unresolved V gene, and why the rest are absent is not known. V and J calls and clone size follow that table, whereas D and trimming were derived from the DNA. This sample holds about 13,000 clones; roughly three quarters were observed only once. Approximately 25% of the sample goes to the ten largest clones.

Read against the paper, the sample's time point label means: cycle 1 day 1 (C1D1), immediately before nivolumab initiation. Relapse after autologous stem cell transplantation had occurred in all trial patients, and cohorts A, B and C were distinguished by prior brentuximab vedotin exposure. Using a Miltenyi CD8+ T cell isolation kit, CD8+ T cells were purified from thawed PBMCs through magnetic negative selection. The trial cohort comprised 56 patients with relapsed/refractory classical Hodgkin lymphoma whose best overall responses were complete response, partial response or progressive disease. In the multi-cohort phase II CheckMate 205 trial, trial patients received single-agent nivolumab. An independent review committee assessed best overall response using the 2007 International Working Group response criteria. Trial PBMCs were obtained immediately prior to nivolumab initiation (C1D1) and on therapy at cycle 2 day 1 and cycle 4 day 1. Peripheral blood was collected in 8 mL Vacutainer Cell Preparation Tubes, from which PBMCs were isolated by centrifugation and then cryopreserved. Purified CD4+ and CD8+ fractions were prepared only for cases with an additional available PBMC sample. Magnetically labelled cells were removed on LS columns in a quadroMACS separator, and the flow-through was collected as the purified fraction.

On this clone: It has no known antigen specificity. Within one base of it there is no much larger clone, and no base qualities were kept.

This clonotype originated in a human donor with classical Hodgkin lymphoma. The sequences come from CD8+ T cells from blood, collected at baseline. The chain joins TRBV28 to TRBJ2-1, and TRBD1 aligns with 7 junction nucleotides. The nucleotide sequence reads as follows: TGTGCCAGCAAAAGCAGCCGGGACAGATCCTACAATGAGCAGTTCTTC. Its protein reads: CASKSSRDRSYNEQFF.